This entry lists 14 T cell receptor beta chains sequenced from one sample in a study of response to subunit inactivated influenza vaccine. TCRdb redid the calling of the RT-PCR reads with MiXCR, one entry per CDR3 protein. The sample consists of around 170,000 distinct CDR3 sequences, about 10% of them appearing once. This specimen consisted of CD8+ T cells sorted from PBMCs, obtained around 25 months after vaccination. These TCRs come from a man aged 45 to 70 who received an inactivated influenza vaccine.

This clonotype showed up many times. The rearrangement links TRBV6-1 to TRBJ2-5; 12 bases line up with TRBD2. The CDR3 is made up of 15 amino acids. Trimming took 7 bases from V and 2 from J; bases not matched to a gene: 5. Germline CDR1 MNHNS, CDR2 SASEGT. The chain's CDR3 is CASNRLAGGQETQYF. The CDR3 bases are TGTGCCAGCAATCGCCTAGCGGGGGGGCAAGAGACCCAGTACTTC.

The sample holds a few counts of this clonotype. The chain joins TRBV2 to TRBJ2-4, with D maybe TRBD1 (6 bases). V gave up 1 base and J gave up 0 bases, with 16 bases separating them. This CDR3 region has 18 residues. Per the germline V gene, CDR1 is SNHLY and CDR2 is FYNNEI. The CDR3 region has the DNA TGTGCCAGCAGTGAAGTGGTGACAGGATTAGGAGCCAAAAACATTCAGTACTTC. Encoded protein: CASSEVVTGLGAKNIQYF.

This clonotype was detected only a few times. This chain uses TRBV19 with TRBJ1-1; D is possibly TRBD1 (6 bases). This CDR3 has 14 residues. Germline assignment: CDR1 LNHDA and CDR2 SQIVND (reference sequence). The V and J ends lost 6 bases and 11 bases respectively, with 22 bases between them. The CDR3 DNA reads TGTGCCAGTAGCCGTGGCGGGTCGGGGGCCGATGCTTTCTTT. It translates to CASSRGGSGADAFF.

V is TRBV27 and J is TRBJ2-7; D possibly matches TRBD1 or TRBD2 (5 bases each). V lost 6 bases, J lost 8 bases, and 17 bases lay in between. Germline CDR1 reads MNHEY; CDR2 reads SMNVEV (reference sequence). The length of the CDR3 is 13 residues. CDR3 loop: CASSYGTSGKQYF. CDR3 bases: TGTGCCAGCAGCTACGGGACGAGTGGCAAGCAGTACTTC.

This clonotype turned up a few times. The chain recombines TRBV20-1 with TRBJ1-1; D gene ambiguous. The germline V and J ends were trimmed by 3 bases and 1 base, with 6 bases remaining between them. The CDR3 has 12 amino acids. Germline V CDR1 and CDR2: DFQATT, SNEGSKA (reference sequence). The CDR3 DNA reads as TGCAGTGCTAGCTACACGAACACTGAAGCTTTCTTT. Encoded protein: CSASYTNTEAFF.

There are a few counts of this clonotype. The rearrangement uses TRBV5-4 and TRBJ1-4; possible D gene TRBD1, 5 bases. The CDR3 has 15 residues. Trimming pared 4 bases from V and 2 bases from J, leaving 12 bases between. CDR1 is SGHNT and CDR2 is YYREEE in the germline V gene (reference sequence). The CDR3: CASSPWGETNEKLFF. The CDR3 DNA is TGTGCCAGCAGCCCGTGGGGCGAGACTAATGAAAAACTGTTTTTT.

This clonotype occurred a few times. The CDR3 here is CASSRPHTGELFF. In DNA form, the CDR3 reads TGTGCCAGTAGTAGGCCTCACACCGGGGAGCTGTTTTTT. This chain joins TRBV19 and TRBJ2-2, with D uncertain. V lost 4 bases, J lost 3 bases, and 6 bases lay in between. Germline lookup yields CDR1 LNHDA and CDR2 SQIVND (reference sequence). The CDR3 consists of 13 residues.

The chain links TRBV15 to TRBJ2-6, with 7 nucleotides matching TRBD1. The germline CDR1 and CDR2 sequences are LNHNV and YYDKDF (reference sequence). V shed 5 bases, J shed 0 bases, and the junction held 10 bases outside the gene matches. The CDR3 totals 18 residues. The CDR3 sequence is CATSGLDRRFSGANVLTF. The CDR3, as DNA: TGTGCCACCAGCGGGTTGGACAGGCGATTCTCTGGGGCCAACGTCCTGACTTTC.

As concerns this clonotype: No DNA is shown, since the ends of the CDR3 on it are uncertain; the CDR3 is the one TCRdb lists. The chain links TRBV20-1 to TRBJ2-1; TRBD1, the table's D call, lacks a check against the DNA. The CDR3 extends over 18 residues, inclusive of both ends. Germline CDR1 reads DFQATT; CDR2 reads SNEGSKA (reference sequence). CDR3: CSARDSGPALPSYNEQFF.

The count of this clonotype is one. A much larger clone lies a single base off, so this may be a read error. The rearrangement uses TRBV7-9 and TRBJ1-1; unclear D gene. V was shortened by 5 bases and J by 4 bases, with 11 bases between the two germline ends. Germline-derived CDR1 and CDR2 are SEHNR and FQNEAQ (reference sequence). The CDR3 consists of 13 residues. CDR3 bases: TGTGCCAGCAGCCAGCGATTCGGCACTGAAGCTTTCTTT. Its translation: CASSQRFGTEAFF.

This clonotype was observed a handful of times. This rearrangement joins TRBV20-1 to TRBJ2-2; either TRBD1 or TRBD2 may supply D (5 bases each). This CDR3 spans 14 amino acids. The ends were cut back, 5 bases at V and 1 base at J, with 11 bases in the middle. Germline V CDR1 and CDR2: DFQATT, SNEGSKA (reference sequence). In nucleotides, the CDR3 is TGCAGTGCTCCGGTTGGGGGGAACACCGGGGAGCTGTTTTTT. Encoded protein: CSAPVGGNTGELFF.

This clonotype has just a few counts. The chain recombines TRBV12-3 or TRBV12-4 with TRBJ1-5; D is perhaps TRBD1 (6 bases). V was trimmed by 3 bases and J by 9 bases, leaving 21 bases between them. This CDR3 has 16 amino acids. This CDR3 is CASSLVPDSLRRPQHF. The CDR3 coding sequence is TGTGCCAGCAGTTTGGTACCGGACAGCCTGAGACGGCCCCAGCATTTT.

This clonotype was seen once. J is TRBJ1-2 and V is TRBV28; D uncertain. The germline V and J ends were trimmed by 3 bases and 4 bases, with 6 bases remaining between them. Germline V lookup: CDR1 MDHEN, CDR2 SYDVKM. The CDR3 has 12 amino acids. The CDR3 DNA reads TGTGCCAGCAGTTTGGTGGGCTATGGCTACACCTTC. It codes for CASSLVGYGYTF.

The chain carries TRBV27 and TRBJ2-1; TRBD2 agrees at 7 bases. Germline CDR1 is MNHEY and CDR2 is SMNVEV (reference sequence). The trim removed 5 bases at V and 7 bases at J, leaving 8 bases unmatched. CDR3 length equals 14 residues. The CDR3 bases are TGTGCCAGCAGTCTCGGACTAGTGGGGAATGAGCAGTTCTTC. This sequence encodes CASSLGLVGNEQFF.